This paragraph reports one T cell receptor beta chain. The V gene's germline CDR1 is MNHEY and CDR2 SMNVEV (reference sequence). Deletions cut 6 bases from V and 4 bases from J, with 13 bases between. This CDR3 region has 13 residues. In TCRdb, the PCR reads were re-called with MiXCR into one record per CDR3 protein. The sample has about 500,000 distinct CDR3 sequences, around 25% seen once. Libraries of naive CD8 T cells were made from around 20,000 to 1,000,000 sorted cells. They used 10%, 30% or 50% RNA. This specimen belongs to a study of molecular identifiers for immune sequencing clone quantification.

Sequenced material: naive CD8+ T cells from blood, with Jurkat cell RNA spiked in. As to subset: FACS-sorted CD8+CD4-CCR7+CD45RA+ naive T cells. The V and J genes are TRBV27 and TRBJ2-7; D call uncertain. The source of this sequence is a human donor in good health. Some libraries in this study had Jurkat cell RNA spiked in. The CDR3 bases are TGTGCCAGCAGGGATGGGTTAAGGTACGAGCAGTACTTC. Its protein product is CASRDGLRYEQYF.